This entry is about one T cell receptor (beta chain). These data are taken from a study of blood T cell repertoires in COVID-19. In the original analysis: Reference gene primer amplification yielded estimated nucleated cell counts. Assay used: immunoSEQ multiplex PCR; TCRdb lists only in-frame clones, some missing. V and J calls and clone size are copied from that table; D and trimming were computed from the DNA. The sample shows about 300,000 clones, 70% to 90% of them seen only once. This CDR3 is 13 amino acids long. The V end lost 1 base, the J end lost 5 bases, and 10 bases lay between the germline ends. CDR1 and CDR2 (germline): SGHDT, YYEEEE.

The sequence was obtained from a man younger than 45 who had recovered from COVID-19. The genes are TRBV5-6 and TRBJ2-7; no clear D gene. Sequencing used PBMCs or T cells enriched from blood (not recorded which). For the CDR3, the DNA is TGTGCCAGCAGCTTGTACAGTCACAACGAGCAGTACTTC. The encoded protein is CASSLYSHNEQYF.